This TCR beta chain stems from a study of T cell responses to AZD1222 COVID-19 vaccine. The CDR3 has 15 amino acids. Trimming took 5 bases from V and 4 from J; bases not matched to a gene: 9. Germline assignment: CDR1 SGHTA and CDR2 FQGNSA. Using immunoSEQ multiplex PCR, the repertoire was profiled, and TCRdb retains in-frame clones only, with some absent. The repertoire holds 250,000 to 300,000 clones, with 90% to 95% as singletons. For this clone: Its antigen is not known.

Overall study results and limits: Clonal diversity may have been underestimated in mostly white British donors. Elevations in Spike-specific TCR breadth and depth followed administration of two AZD1222 doses. Epitopes outside B.1.351 and B.1.1.7 mutated regions reportedly drew nearly half of spike TCRs.

This material consisted of peripheral blood, taken 28 days after the second AZD1222 dose. The receptor comes from an adult who received the AZD1222 COVID-19 vaccine. The chain combines TRBV7-2 with TRBJ2-7; 9 positions match TRBD2. CDR3 sequence reads: CASSPLRGRGYEQYF. In nucleotides, the CDR3 is TGTGCCAGCAGCCCCCTGCGCGGGAGGGGTTACGAGCAGTACTTC. The complete variable domain, with remaining parts taken from reference TRBV7-2 and TRBJ2-7, reads GAGVSQSPSNKVTEKGKDVELRCDPISGHTALYWYRQSLGQGLEFLIYFQGNSAPDKSGLPSDRFSAERTGGSVSTLTIQRTQQEDSAVYLCASSPLRGRGYEQYFGPGTRLTVT.